The clone carrying this T cell receptor (beta chain) was observed a single time. The entry originates in a study of T cell changes during pregnancy in multiple sclerosis. Here immunoSEQ multiplex PCR was the method, and the copy in TCRdb shows in-frame clones only, minus some. The table lists under 95,000 clones, around 92% of them singletons. V gave up 5 bases and J gave up 6 bases; unmatched junction bases: 8. Germline CDR1 is MDHEN and CDR2 is SYDVKM. CDR3 length: 14 amino acids. The chain is built from TRBV28 and TRBJ2-7; 9 nucleotides agree with TRBD1. The sequences come from peripheral blood, collected after pregnancy. This TCR derives from a female donor in good health, enrolled as a control in a pregnancy study. The chain's CDR3 is CASSKGQGGFEQYF. Here the CDR3 DNA reads TGTGCCAGCAGTAAGGGACAGGGCGGCTTCGAGCAGTACTTC.